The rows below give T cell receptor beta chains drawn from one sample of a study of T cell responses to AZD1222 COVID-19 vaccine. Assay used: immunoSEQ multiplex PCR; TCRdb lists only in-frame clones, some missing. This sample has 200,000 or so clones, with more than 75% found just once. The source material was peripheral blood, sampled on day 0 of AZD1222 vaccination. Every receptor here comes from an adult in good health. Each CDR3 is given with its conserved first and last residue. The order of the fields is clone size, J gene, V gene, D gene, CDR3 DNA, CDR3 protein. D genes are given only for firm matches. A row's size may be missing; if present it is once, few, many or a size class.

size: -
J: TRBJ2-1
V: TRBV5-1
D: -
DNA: TGCGCCAGCAGCTTGGCTACAGTATACAATGAGCAGTTCTTC
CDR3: CASSLATVYNEQFF

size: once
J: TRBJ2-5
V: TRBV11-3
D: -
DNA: TGTGCCAGCAGCTTAGGAAGCGGAGTAGCTCAAGAGACCCAGTACTTC
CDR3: CASSLGSGVAQETQYF

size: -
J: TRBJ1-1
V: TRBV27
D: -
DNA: TGTGCCAGCAGTTTAGCAGGAGGAAGGGTTGAAGCTTTCTTT
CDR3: CASSLAGGRVEAFF

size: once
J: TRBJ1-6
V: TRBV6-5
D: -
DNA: TGTGCCAGCAGTAAGGACAGTAATTCACCCCTCCACTTT
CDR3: CASSKDSNSPLHF

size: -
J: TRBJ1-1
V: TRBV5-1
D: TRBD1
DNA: TGCGCCAGCAGCTCGGGACAGGGCGTGAACGCTGAAGCTTTCTTT
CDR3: CASSSGQGVNAEAFF

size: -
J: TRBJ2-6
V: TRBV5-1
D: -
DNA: TGCGCCACCTCACGCGGGGAAACTGGGGCCAACGTCCTGACTTTC
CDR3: CATSRGETGANVLTF

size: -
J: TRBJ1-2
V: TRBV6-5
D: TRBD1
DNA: TGTGCCAGCAGTCGGACAGGGGTGGTCGACTATGGCTACACCTTC
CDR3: CASSRTGVVDYGYTF

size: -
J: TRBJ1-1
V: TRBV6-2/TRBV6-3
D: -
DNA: TGTGCCAGCAGTTATGGGGCGGGACCCATGAACACTGAAGCTTTCTTT
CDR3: CASSYGAGPMNTEAFF

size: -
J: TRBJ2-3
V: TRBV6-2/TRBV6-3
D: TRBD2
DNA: TGTGCCAGCAGTTACACTAGCGGGGCAGATACGCAGTATTTT
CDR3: CASSYTSGADTQYF

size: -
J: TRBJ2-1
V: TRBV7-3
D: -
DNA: TGTGCCAGCAGCTTTGTTGCGGGGGCTAGCTCCTACAATGAGCAGTTCTTC
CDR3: CASSFVAGASSYNEQFF

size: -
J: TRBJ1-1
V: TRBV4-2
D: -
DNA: TGTGCCAGCAGCCGCACTATGAACACTGAAGCTTTCTTT
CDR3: CASSRTMNTEAFF

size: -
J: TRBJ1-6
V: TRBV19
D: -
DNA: TGTGCCAGTAGTAATTTGGCAAAAAGGGATTCACCCCTCCACTTT
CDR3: CASSNLAKRDSPLHF

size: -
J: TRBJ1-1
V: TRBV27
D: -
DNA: TGTGCCAGCAGTTTTAGGGGGGGGATTGGTACTGAAGCTTTCTTT
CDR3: CASSFRGGIGTEAFF

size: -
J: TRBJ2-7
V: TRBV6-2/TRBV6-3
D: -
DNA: TGTGCCAGCAGCAGAACACAGGGATACGAGCAGTACTTC
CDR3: CASSRTQGYEQYF

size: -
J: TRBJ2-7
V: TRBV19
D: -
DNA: TGTGCCAGTAATTCGGCAAGGGGGTACGAGCAGTACTTC
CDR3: CASNSARGYEQYF

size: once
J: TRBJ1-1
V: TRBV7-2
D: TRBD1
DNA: TGTGCCAGCAGCTCAGACAGGGTTGCTGAAGCTTTCTTT
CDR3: CASSSDRVAEAFF

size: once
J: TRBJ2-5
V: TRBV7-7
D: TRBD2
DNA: TGTGCCAGCAGCCTCGGGACTAGCGGACCCCAAGAGACCCAGTACTTC
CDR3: CASSLGTSGPQETQYF

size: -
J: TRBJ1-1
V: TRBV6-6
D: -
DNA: TGTGCCAGCAGTTACCCCCCGGGGGGGGGTAACACTGAAGCTTTCTTT
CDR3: CASSYPPGGGNTEAFF

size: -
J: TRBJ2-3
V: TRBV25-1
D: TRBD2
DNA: TGTGCCAGCAGTCTAGCGGGAGCAAGGGATACGCAGTATTTT
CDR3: CASSLAGARDTQYF

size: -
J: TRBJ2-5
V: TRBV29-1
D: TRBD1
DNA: TGCAGCGTTGATTTGGACAGGGAGACCCAGTACTTC
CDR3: CSVDLDRETQYF

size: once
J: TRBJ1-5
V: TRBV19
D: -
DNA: TGTGCCAGTAGTATAGGTTCCGGGTCGGGACAGCCCCAGCATTTT
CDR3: CASSIGSGSGQPQHF

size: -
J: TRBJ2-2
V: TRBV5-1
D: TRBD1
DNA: TGCGCCAGCAGCCAGACTACAGGGGCCACCGGGGAGCTGTTTTTT
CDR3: CASSQTTGATGELFF

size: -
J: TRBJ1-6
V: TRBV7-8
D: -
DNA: TGTGCCAGCAGCTCCCCGGGAAGGGTGGATTCACCCCTCCACTTT
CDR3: CASSSPGRVDSPLHF

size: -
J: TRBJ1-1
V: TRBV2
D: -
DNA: TGTGCCAGCGTTGAGGCTAACGAAGCTTTCTTT
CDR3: CASVEANEAFF

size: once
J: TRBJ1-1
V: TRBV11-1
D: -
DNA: TGTGCCAGCAGCGACCCCGACAGGTACGCCACTGAAGCTTTCTTT
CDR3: CASSDPDRYATEAFF

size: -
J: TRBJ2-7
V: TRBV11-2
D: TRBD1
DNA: TGTGCCAGCAGCTGGAGTCTGACAGGGGGGTACGAGCAGTACTTC
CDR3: CASSWSLTGGYEQYF

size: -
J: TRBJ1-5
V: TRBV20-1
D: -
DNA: TGCAGTGCTAGTCGTAAGGATCAGCCCCAGCATTTT
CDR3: CSASRKDQPQHF

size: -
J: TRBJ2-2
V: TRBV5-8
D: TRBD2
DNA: TGTGCCAGCAGCTTGGACGACTCTGGGGTAGCGGGAGCTAACACCGGGGAGCTGTTTTTT
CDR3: CASSLDDSGVAGANTGELFF

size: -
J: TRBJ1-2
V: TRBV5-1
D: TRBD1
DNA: TGCGCCAGCAGCTTCACAGACAGGGGTCGGGGCTACACCTTC
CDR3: CASSFTDRGRGYTF

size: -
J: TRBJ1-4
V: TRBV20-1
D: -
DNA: TGCAGTGCTAGTGTGGGGGAACGTGAAAAACTGTTTTTT
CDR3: CSASVGEREKLFF

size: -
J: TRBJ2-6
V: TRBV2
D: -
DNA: TGTGCCAGCAGTGACACAGGTCTCTCTGGGGCCAACGTCCTGACTTTC
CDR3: CASSDTGLSGANVLTF

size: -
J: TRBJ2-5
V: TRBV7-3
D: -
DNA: TGTGCCAGCAGCTTAACCCCAGCGTACCAAGAGACCCAGTACTTC
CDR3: CASSLTPAYQETQYF

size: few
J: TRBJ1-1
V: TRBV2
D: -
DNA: TGTGCCAGCAGTGGACAGGCGAACACTGAAGCTTTCTTT
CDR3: CASSGQANTEAFF

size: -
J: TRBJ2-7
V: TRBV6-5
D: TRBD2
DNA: TGTGCCACCCATGGGGTGCTAGCGGGCTCCTACGAGCAGTACTTC
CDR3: CATHGVLAGSYEQYF

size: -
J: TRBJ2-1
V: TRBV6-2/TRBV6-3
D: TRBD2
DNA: TGTGCCAGCAGCCGGACTAGCGGGATGTTCGATGAGCAGTTCTTC
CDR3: CASSRTSGMFDEQFF

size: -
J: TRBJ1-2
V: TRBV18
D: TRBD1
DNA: TGTGCCAGCTCACCCCCAGGGACAGGGGATGGCTACACCTTC
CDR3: CASSPPGTGDGYTF

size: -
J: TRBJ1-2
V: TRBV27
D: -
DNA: TGTGCCAGCAGTCGGAACCGGGACGGAGCTAACTATGGCTACACCTTC
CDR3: CASSRNRDGANYGYTF

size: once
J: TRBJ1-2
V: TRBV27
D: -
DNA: TGTGCCAGCAGTTCGGTACCGGGCCCACCCTATGGCTACACCTTC
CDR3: CASSSVPGPPYGYTF

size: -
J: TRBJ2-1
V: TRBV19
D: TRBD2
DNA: TGTGCCAGTAGTATAGATAGCGGGGAATACAATGAGCAGTTCTTC
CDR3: CASSIDSGEYNEQFF

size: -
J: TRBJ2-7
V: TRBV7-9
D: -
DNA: TGTGCCAGCAGCTTAGAGGCGGGCAGGGCGGAGGAGCAGTACTTC
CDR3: CASSLEAGRAEEQYF

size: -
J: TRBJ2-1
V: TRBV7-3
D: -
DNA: TGTGCCAGTAGCGAAAGGGGAGGAGCCTACAATGAGCAGTTCTTC
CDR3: CASSERGGAYNEQFF

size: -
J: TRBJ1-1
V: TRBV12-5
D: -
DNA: TGTGCTAGTGGTAAAACGATGAACACTGAAGCTTTCTTT
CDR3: CASGKTMNTEAFF